The present TCR beta chain was sequenced within a study of radiotherapy plus CTLA-4 blockade in lung cancer. As for the study in general: Of all patients, around 19% responded objectively and roughly 31% showed disease control. General observations from the study: Radiotherapy was combined with ipilimumab, and tumor-derived TCR clones then expanded in blood.

The method was immunoSEQ multiplex PCR; TCRdb's version includes in-frame clones alone and lacks a portion of them. Here the sample spans some 50,000 clones, around four fifths being singletons. V dropped 5 bases and J dropped 2 bases, with 11 bases sitting between them. Germline CDR1 and CDR2: MNHEY and SMNVEV (reference sequence). This CDR3 has 14 residues. A remark on this clone: Its antigen is not known.

The chain recombines TRBV27 with TRBJ2-3; D unclear. The TCR originated in a human donor with non-small cell lung cancer who had a partial response to radiotherapy plus ipilimumab. The sample consisted of peripheral blood, taken from a patient treated with radiotherapy plus ipilimumab. CDR3 bases: TGTGCCAGCAGTCCCCGTCTATACACAGATACGCAGTATTTT. Residues: CASSPRLYTDTQYF.